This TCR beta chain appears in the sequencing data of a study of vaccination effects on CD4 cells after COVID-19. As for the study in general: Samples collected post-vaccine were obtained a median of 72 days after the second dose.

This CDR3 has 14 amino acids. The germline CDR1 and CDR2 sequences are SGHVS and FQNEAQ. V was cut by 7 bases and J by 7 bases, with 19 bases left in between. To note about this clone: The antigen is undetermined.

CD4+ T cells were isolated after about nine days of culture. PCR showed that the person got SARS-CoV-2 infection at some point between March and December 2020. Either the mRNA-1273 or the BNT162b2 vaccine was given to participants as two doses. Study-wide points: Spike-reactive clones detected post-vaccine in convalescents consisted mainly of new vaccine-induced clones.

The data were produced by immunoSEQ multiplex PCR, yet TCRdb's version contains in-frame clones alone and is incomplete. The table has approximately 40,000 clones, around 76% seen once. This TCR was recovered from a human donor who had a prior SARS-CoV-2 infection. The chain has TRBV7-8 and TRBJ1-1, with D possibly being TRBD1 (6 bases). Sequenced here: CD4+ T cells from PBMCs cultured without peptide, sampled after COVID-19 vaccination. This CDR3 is CASTAIRGTGEAFF. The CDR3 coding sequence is TGTGCCAGCACCGCTATCAGGGGTACAGGTGAAGCTTTCTTT. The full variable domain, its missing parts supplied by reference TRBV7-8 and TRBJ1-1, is GAGVSQSPRYKVAKRGQDVALRCDPISGHVSLFWYQQALGQGPEFLTYFQNEAQLDKSGLPSDRFFAERPEGSVSTLKIQRTQQEDSAVYLCASTAIRGTGEAFFGQGTRLTVV.